This section outlines one TCR beta chain sequence together with its context. This clone was counted a single time. Its antigen remains undetermined. No base qualities exist here, and no much larger clone lies one base off it. Whole blood was collected in K2EDTA tubes by collaborating institutions according to the institutions' own protocols. For TCRbeta analysis, collaborators shipped samples in one of three forms: frozen whole blood, isolated PBMCs, or DNA extracted from either of those sample types. The entry originates in a study of blood T cell repertoires in COVID-19 (dated by TCRdb to 2019 to 2021). For context, the study as a whole: Samples from collaborators originated in the United States, Italy and Spain and spanned both the acute and convalescent phases of COVID-19. The prospective study material was composed of cDNA or gDNA derived from T cells, B-cell-depleted T cells, or PBMCs. The dataset comprised deeply sampled blood TCRbeta repertoires from subjects exposed to, actively infected with, or recovered from COVID-19. A freely available public database, intended as a resource for researchers studying the immune response to SARS-CoV-2, is where the repertoires were released. Samples were obtained from the ongoing ImmuneRACE study (first 160 participants) and from about 1,300 subjects provided by 6 global collaborators. A de-identified subject ID, COVID-19 status, age in years and sex were almost always included in the sample metadata. Where available, HLA class I and class II types were obtained from metadata supplied by the sample provider rather than from assay-based typing.

Germline trimming amounts to 6 bases on V and 2 bases on J, with 6 as the count of junction bases outside the gene matches. The germline V gene gives CDR1 as KGHSH and CDR2 as LQKENI. Measured from the cysteine to the phenylalanine, the CDR3 is 14 residues long. The sequence is cut down to CDR3 DNA, 42 bases in frame from base 1. General conclusions and limits of the study: Clinical and demographic metadata were provided uncurated, with the amount varying by source and participant.

TCRbeta CDR3 regions were amplified from genomic DNA by means of the immunoSEQ Assay, a bias-controlled multiplex PCR. The paper's data handling went like this. The number of nucleated cells in each sample was estimated from the amplification of reference gene primers within the assay. To quantify the absolute abundance of each unique TCRbeta CDR3 rearrangement, sequence reads were collapsed and filtered. For each sample, productive Simpson clonality was calculated as the square root of Simpson's diversity index over productive rearrangements. TCRdb took this table from immuneACCESS and kept in-frame rearrangements with V and J called. Such tables lack part of the clones; where checked against another copy, unresolved V genes explain under half of the gap, and the rest is unexplained. V and J calls and clone size are those listed in that table; D and trimming were worked out from the DNA. A total of about 180,000 clones appear in this sample, nearly 80% of them only once. The ten largest clones take up roughly 28% of the sample.

This receptor chain uses TRBV18 and TRBJ2-5, with 7 bases matching TRBD1. The receptor was derived from a woman aged 70-85 years with acute or convalescent COVID-19. The sequenced sample consisted of peripheral blood. The DNA is as follows: TGTGCCAGCTCGATTGGGACAGCGCAAGAGACCCAGTACTTC. Its translation reads: CASSIGTAQETQYF.